These 10 T cell receptor beta chains were sequenced from one sample in a study of cytomegalovirus exposure and HLA in healthy donors (TCRdb year 2017). The receptor library was made with the immunoSEQ multiplex PCR assay. For the multiplex PCR, a mixture combining 60 forward primers for TCR Vbeta segments and 13 reverse primers for TCR Jbeta segments was used. In its TCRdb copy, this immuneACCESS table keeps in-frame sequences only and misses some clones. Where compared with another copy, unresolved V genes explain less than half of these, and the others have no known cause. In all, the sample holds roughly 100,000 clones, and about two thirds of those were seen once. 2.8% of the sample lies in the top ten. The sequenced material came from PBMCs. The origin of the receptors is a female donor in good health and CMV-seronegative.

This chain connects TRBV6-1 to TRBJ1-2; possibly TRBD1 for D (5 bases). The CDR3 sequence is 13 residues long. V was shortened by 5 bases and J by 4 bases, with 11 bases between the two germline ends. Per germline, CDR1 MNHNS and CDR2 SASEGT. The CDR3 DNA is TGTGCCAGCAGTCCCTCGGGGGGCTATGGCTACACCTTC. Residues: CASSPSGGYGYTF.

The rearrangement links TRBV7-2 to TRBJ2-5, with D possibly matching TRBD2 (5 bases). Trimming cost V 5 bases and J 2 bases, with 18 bases left between them. This CDR3 region has 16 residues. CDR1 is SGHTA and CDR2 is FQGNSA in the germline V gene. In nucleotides, the CDR3 is TGTGCCAGCAGCCCCCCAGGCGGTCGGGGACAAGAGACCCAGTACTTC. As protein: CASSPPGGRGQETQYF.

The gene calls are TRBV19 and TRBJ2-2, with D perhaps matching TRBD2 (6 bases). Germline V CDR1 and CDR2: LNHDA, SQIVND (reference sequence). The CDR3 contains 16 residues. Trimming cost V 7 bases and J 5 bases, with 20 bases left between them. CDR3 nucleotides: TGTGCCAGTACCCGGAGGGAACAGGCGCGAACCGGGGAGCTGTTTTTT. Residues: CASTRREQARTGELFF.

This chain joins TRBV28 and TRBJ2-1; 8 nucleotides align to TRBD2. With V trimmed by 8 bases and J by 9 bases, 12 bases remained unmatched. The CDR3 contains 14 residues. The germline V gene has CDR1 MDHEN and CDR2 SYDVKM. The CDR3 here is CASGLPGGVGEQFF. DNA for the CDR3: TGTGCCAGCGGTCTCCCGGGAGGGGTTGGTGAGCAGTTCTTC. The variable domain in full, completed from reference TRBV28 and TRBJ2-1, reads DVKVTQSSRYLVKRTGEKVFLECVQDMDHENMFWYRQDPGLGLRLIYFSYDVKMKEKGDIPEGYSVSREKKERFSLILESASTNQTSMYLCASGLPGGVGEQFFGPGTRLTVL.

As DNA, the CDR3 is TGTGCCAGCAGTGATAAGACCCAGGGGCGGGAGAACGAGCAGTACTTC. This codes for CASSDKTQGRENEQYF. The chain employs TRBV2 and TRBJ2-7; weak D call: TRBD2 (7 bases). V lost 3 bases to trimming and J lost 5 bases, with 20 bases between them. CDR1 SNHLY and CDR2 FYNNEI come from the germline V gene. The CDR3 length is 16 residues.

The chain couples TRBV7-9 to TRBJ1-5, with 7 bases that match TRBD1. CDR1 and CDR2 from the germline V gene are SEHNR and FQNEAQ (reference sequence). J was trimmed by 7 bases and V by 6 bases; bases with no gene match: 12. The CDR3 sequence is 15 residues long. CDR3 coding DNA: TGTGCCAGCAGTTTCGGGCAGGGGGATAGGCAGCCCCAGCATTTT. The encoded protein is CASSFGQGDRQPQHF.

The chain recombines TRBV30 with TRBJ2-3; TRBD2 matches 7 bases. The CDR3 is 12 residues long. The germline V gene encodes CDR1 GTSNPN and CDR2 SVGIG (reference sequence). J lost 1 base, V lost 8 bases, and 3 bases had no gene match. The CDR3 DNA reads as TGTGCCCTAGCGGTCGGCACAGATACGCAGTATTTT. Encoded protein: CALAVGTDTQYF.

The CDR3 coding sequence is TGTGCCAGCAGTAACCGGGACACACCTAACTATGGCTACACCTTC. It is translated as CASSNRDTPNYGYTF. The chain recombines TRBV25-1 with TRBJ1-2; possibly TRBD1 for D (6 bases). CDR1 and CDR2 from the germline V gene are MGHDK and SYGVNS. The CDR3 extends over 15 amino acids. Trimming pared 5 bases from V and 0 bases from J, leaving 13 bases between.

This clone came up once. At one end, the junction sequence differs from germline, possibly due to a read error. The chain recombines TRBV5-3 with TRBJ2-7; TRBD2 agrees at 8 bases. TRBV5-3 is given ORF status, its function remaining uncertain. This CDR3 contains 18 residues. CDR3 DNA: TGTGCCAGAAGCAATCGGGAGGGCCACGTCGCGCGGTCCTGCGAGCAGTACTTC. It is translated as CARSNREGHVARSCEQYF.

The chain carries TRBV4-1 and TRBJ2-7; D might be TRBD1 (6 bases). In germline, CDR1 is MGHRA, CDR2 YSYEKL. Trimming shortened V by 0 bases and J by 3 bases, and 12 bases separated the two germline ends. The CDR3 extends over 15 amino acids. CDR3 DNA sequence: TGCGCCAGCAGCCAAGAATGGGGGCCGGGCTACGAGCAGTACTTC. This encodes CASSQEWGPGYEQYF.